The 32 T cell receptor beta chains below were found in one sample sequenced in a study of blood T cells in healthy people across ages. A second PCR, run for about 7 to 11 cycles, used a sample-barcoded 5' primer plus a J-beta primer mix. One entry per CDR3 protein results from TCRdb running MiXCR on the 5' RACE reads. This table holds 1.8 million or so distinct CDR3 sequences, about two fifths found once. Material for sequencing was blood. These TCRs come from a human donor in good health.

The rearrangement links TRBV6-4 to TRBJ2-1, with 11 bases fitting TRBD2. The CDR3 runs 15 residues. Germline V lookup: CDR1 MRHNA, CDR2 SNTAGT. Trimming at V came to 3 bases and at J to 7 bases, leaving 5 bases not matched to a gene. The CDR3 region has the DNA TGTGCCAGCAGTGAAATAGCGGGGGGGATTAATGAGCAGTTCTTC. Translated, it gives CASSEIAGGINEQFF.

As for this clonotype: The junction shows a germline mismatch at one end, possibly a read error. The rearrangement joins TRBV20-1 to TRBJ2-1; 9 bases match TRBD2. The CDR3 consists of 14 residues. Germline V gene lookup returns CDR1 DFQATT and CDR2 SNEGSKA (reference sequence). Here the CDR3 DNA reads TGCAGTGCCAATGCCGGGACTAGCATTTTCGAGCGGTTCTTC. Amino acid sequence: CSANAGTSIFERFF.

A few counts support this clonotype. A much bigger clone sits one base away, suggesting this may be a read error. The chain is built from TRBV6-2 or TRBV6-3 and TRBJ2-3; no reliable D call. The CDR3 sequence is 13 residues long. Germline CDR1 MNHEY, CDR2 SVGEGT. The V end was cut by 0 bases, the J end by 11 bases, with 12 bases between. The CDR3 region is CASSYSSGDWQYF. The CDR3 bases are TGTGCCAGCAGTTACTCCTCCGGTGACTGGCAGTATTTT.

The J gene is TRBJ2-1, the V gene TRBV11-2, with D possibly TRBD2 on 6 matching bases. This CDR3 has 18 residues. The ends were cut back, 0 bases at V and 4 bases at J, with 19 bases in the middle. Germline lookup yields CDR1 SGHAT and CDR2 FQNNGV. CDR3 protein: CASSLDFVAGLRYNEQFF. Written as DNA, the CDR3 is TGTGCCAGCAGCTTAGATTTTGTGGCGGGGCTTCGTTACAATGAGCAGTTCTTC.

The V and J genes are TRBV25-1 and TRBJ1-1, with 7 bases that match TRBD1. The ends lost 4 bases at V and 9 bases at J; junction bases unmatched: 2. The CDR3 has 11 residues. The V gene's germline CDR1 is MGHDK and CDR2 SYGVNS. The CDR3 spells CASSAGGKAFF. CDR3 nucleotide sequence: TGTGCCAGCAGTGCAGGGGGTAAAGCTTTCTTT.

This clonotype has just a few counts. The chain has TRBV6-1 and TRBJ1-2, with 9 positions matching TRBD1. CDR3 length equals 17 residues. Germline CDR1 reads MNHNS; CDR2 reads SASEGT. Trimming removed 5 bases from V and 4 bases from J; junction bases left unmatched: 14. The CDR3 sequence is CASSPGAGTGYGYGYTF. Here the CDR3 DNA reads TGTGCCAGCAGTCCAGGAGCCGGGACAGGGTACGGCTATGGCTACACCTTC.

This chain links TRBV29-1 with TRBJ1-1; no reliable D call. CDR1 is SQVTM and CDR2 is ANQGSEA in the germline V gene. The CDR3 runs to 14 residues. V lost 4 bases and J 1 base, leaving 13 bases between the germline ends. The CDR3 reads CSVARRHTNTEAFF. CDR3 DNA: TGCAGCGTTGCGCGCCGGCACACGAACACTGAAGCTTTCTTT.

The chain links TRBV20-1 to TRBJ2-1; 8 bases match TRBD2. With 3 bases clipped from V and 8 bases from J, the junction kept 9 bases outside the gene matches. CDR3 size: 14 residues. CDR1 is DFQATT and CDR2 is SNEGSKA in the germline V gene (reference sequence). CDR3 nucleotide sequence: TGCAGTGCTAGGCTTCCGGGGGGGCTCGATGAGCAGTTCTTC. Its protein product is CSARLPGGLDEQFF.

The J gene is TRBJ2-1, the V gene TRBV7-2, with TRBD2 matching 10 bases. The CDR3 extends over 15 amino acids. In germline, CDR1 is SGHTA, CDR2 FQGNSA. Losses at the gene ends were 4 bases for V and 5 bases for J; bases not matched to a gene: 5. In DNA, the CDR3 is TGTGCCAGCAGCTCCCAAGCGGGGGGGCACAATGAGCAGTTCTTC. It encodes CASSSQAGGHNEQFF.

This sequence joins TRBV20-1 and TRBJ1-5; 7 bases fit TRBD1. Germline lookup yields CDR1 DFQATT and CDR2 SNEGSKA (reference sequence). The CDR3 contains 14 residues. The V gene end was trimmed by 5 bases and the J gene end by 1 base; junction bases not matched to a gene: 5. The CDR3 loop reads CSAYRGGSNQPQHF. CDR3 in DNA: TGCAGTGCTTACAGGGGAGGAAGCAATCAGCCCCAGCATTTT.

This clonotype has a handful of counts. V is TRBV2 and J is TRBJ1-4; D unclear. The V end was cut by 7 bases, the J end by 7 bases, with 7 bases between. The CDR3 sequence is 11 residues long. Germline CDR1 SNHLY, CDR2 FYNNEI. CDR3 loop: CASTRSEKLFF. In DNA, the CDR3 is TGTGCCAGCACGAGGAGTGAAAAACTGTTTTTT. Full variable domain (rest looked up from reference TRBV2 and TRBJ1-4): EPEVTQTPSHQVTQMGQEVILRCVPISNHLYFYWYRQILGQKVEFLVSFYNNEISEKSEIFDDQFSVERPDGSNFTLKIRSTKLEDSAMYFCASTRSEKLFFGSGTQLSVL.

The V call is TRBV25-1, the J call TRBJ2-4; D is ambiguous. This CDR3 is built from 16 residues. Trimming stripped 4 bases from V and 0 bases from J, with 13 bases between. Germline values: CDR1 MGHDK, CDR2 SYGVNS. The CDR3 sequence: CASSAETAGAKNIQYF. CDR3 DNA: TGTGCCAGCAGTGCAGAGACGGCCGGAGCCAAAAACATTCAGTACTTC.

The genes are TRBV3-1 and TRBJ2-7; D not resolved. V gave up 1 base and J gave up 0 bases, with 10 bases separating them. The germline gives CDR1 LGHDT, CDR2 YNNKEL (reference sequence). The CDR3 has 15 amino acids. In DNA, the CDR3 is TGTGCCAGCAGCCAAGGGATTGCTAGCTCCTACGAGCAGTACTTC. As protein: CASSQGIASSYEQYF.

This rearrangement joins TRBV28 to TRBJ2-5, with D possibly TRBD2 on 6 matching bases. Germline CDR1 MDHEN, CDR2 SYDVKM. V was shortened by 5 bases and J by 2 bases, with 18 bases between the two germline ends. The CDR3 totals 16 residues. Written as DNA, the CDR3 is TGTGCCAGCAGTATCCTCGGTCCCGGAGGGCAAGAGACCCAGTACTTC. Translating gives CASSILGPGGQETQYF.

The sample holds many counts of this clonotype. One end of the junction fails to match germline, which may point to a read error. The chain has TRBV6-6 and TRBJ2-7; tentative D call: TRBD1 (6 bases). Germline V gene lookup returns CDR1 MNHNY and CDR2 SVGAGI (reference sequence). The CDR3 is 13 amino acids. The CDR3 spells CASSYSGDYEQYF. CDR3 sequence (DNA): TGTGCCAGCAGCTACTCAGGGGATTACGAGCAGTACTTC.

In its sample, this clonotype was seen a few times. This rearrangement joins TRBV10-3 to TRBJ2-7; D remains unclear. Germline values: CDR1 ENHRY, CDR2 SYGVKD. The CDR3 runs 10 residues. Trimming shortened V by 10 bases and J by 7 bases, and 11 bases separated the two germline ends. DNA of the CDR3: TGTGCCACCGGCGCTTTGGAGCAGTACTTC. Translation gives CATGALEQYF.

V and J are TRBV15 and TRBJ2-1, with 10 positions matching TRBD2. This CDR3 comprises 16 residues. CDR1 and CDR2 from the germline V gene are LNHNV and YYDKDF (reference sequence). V gave up 2 bases and J gave up 5 bases; unmatched junction bases: 6. The CDR3 DNA reads as TGTGCCACCAGCAGACTTAGCGGGGGGAACCACAATGAGCAGTTCTTC. Its translation: CATSRLSGGNHNEQFF.

This clonotype was counted at least ten times. The chain joins TRBV20-1 to TRBJ2-1; D not certain. Between the trimmed V and J ends, which lost 6 bases and 6 bases, there was a span of 15 bases. The V gene's germline CDR1 is DFQATT and CDR2 SNEGSKA (reference sequence). The CDR3 length is 13 residues. This chain's CDR3 is CSAAHGVTNEQFF. Here the CDR3 DNA reads TGCAGTGCGGCCCATGGCGTCACCAATGAGCAGTTCTTC.

The V call is TRBV20-1, the J call TRBJ1-4; possibly TRBD1 for D (5 bases). This CDR3 has 13 amino acids. In germline, CDR1 is DFQATT, CDR2 SNEGSKA (reference sequence). V shed 3 bases and J shed 3 bases, with 8 bases lying between them. The CDR3 coding sequence is TGCAGTGCTAGTGACAGTCCTAATGAAAAACTGTTTTTT. Translation: CSASDSPNEKLFF.

The J gene is TRBJ2-4, the V gene TRBV9, with 7 bases matching TRBD2. Germline trimming cut 0 bases from V and 13 bases from J; bases unmatched to any gene: 10. Per the germline V gene, CDR1 is SGDLS and CDR2 is YYNGEE. The CDR3 is 14 amino acids. CDR3 region: CASSVGPPAGEQYF. CDR3 DNA sequence: TGTGCCAGCAGCGTAGGGCCCCCGGCGGGGGAGCAGTACTTC. The full variable domain, rest sourced from reference TRBV9 and TRBJ2-4, is DSGVTQTPKHLITATGQRVTLRCSPRSGDLSVYWYQQSLDQGLQFLIQYYNGEERAKGNILERFSAQQFPDLHSELNLSSLELGDSALYFCASSVGPPAGEQYFGAGTRLSVL.

This clonotype was counted between two and nine times. The chain links TRBV11-2 to TRBJ2-7; possibly TRBD1 for D (6 bases). CDR1 SGHAT and CDR2 FQNNGV come from the germline V gene. This CDR3 has 18 amino acids. Trimming cost V 3 bases and J 4 bases, with 25 bases left between them. The CDR3 sequence: CASSFWGASDGTLYEQYF. CDR3 nucleotides: TGTGCCAGCAGCTTCTGGGGTGCAAGTGACGGGACACTTTACGAGCAGTACTTC. The complete variable domain, with remaining parts taken from reference TRBV11-2 and TRBJ2-7, reads EAGVAQSPRYKIIEKRQSVAFWCNPISGHATLYWYQQILGQGPKLLIQFQNNGVVDDSQLPKDRFSAERLKGVDSTLKIQPAKLEDSAVYLCASSFWGASDGTLYEQYFGPGTRLTVT.

About this clonotype: One junction end does not reproduce the germline sequence, and a read error may be involved. J is TRBJ2-5 and V is TRBV7-2; D might be TRBD1 or TRBD2, each matching 7 bases. Germline lookup yields CDR1 SGHTA and CDR2 FQGNSA. This CDR3 spans 18 amino acids. CDR3 region: CASSLVGPRQGLQETQHF. For the CDR3, the DNA is TGTGCCAGCAGCTTAGTAGGGCCCCGACAGGGACTACAAGAGACCCAGCACTTC.

The V call is TRBV29-1, the J call TRBJ2-5, with D tentatively TRBD2 (7 bases). Germline V gene sequence: CDR1 SQVTM, CDR2 ANQGSEA. The germline V and J ends were trimmed by 4 bases and 5 bases, with 14 bases remaining between them. The CDR3 loop spans 13 amino acids. CDR3 sequence (DNA): TGCAGCGTTGCCGGGGGGCTAGGGGAGACCCAGTACTTC. Protein product: CSVAGGLGETQYF.

The chain couples TRBV6-5 to TRBJ2-5; 10 bases align to TRBD2. The ends lost 0 bases at V and 5 bases at J; junction bases unmatched: 15. CDR3 length equals 19 residues. Per the germline V gene, CDR1 is MNHEY and CDR2 is SVGAGI. This CDR3 is CASSYSYLAGDPLGETQYF. The CDR3 DNA follows: TGTGCCAGCAGTTACTCGTACCTAGCGGGGGACCCCCTCGGGGAGACCCAGTACTTC.

A remark on this clonotype: Mismatch with germline at one junction end may stem from a read error. The chain carries TRBV7-2 and TRBJ1-6; TRBD1 matches at 9 bases. This CDR3 has 15 amino acids. The germline V gene has CDR1 SGHTA and CDR2 FQGNSA. CDR3: CASRQQGAYNSPPHF. For the CDR3, the DNA is TGTGCCAGCAGACAACAGGGGGCTTATAATTCACCCCCCCACTTT.

This chain connects TRBV6-2 or TRBV6-3 to TRBJ2-1, with 7 bases aligning to TRBD2. CDR1 is MNHEY, CDR2 SVGEGT, per germline. With V trimmed by 11 bases and J by 7 bases, 17 bases remained unmatched. This CDR3 spans 15 amino acids. Written as DNA, the CDR3 is TGTGCCGTACAATACAGACTAGCTCGGATAAATGAGCAGTTCTTC. It specifies CAVQYRLARINEQFF.

Details on this clonotype: An end of the junction differs from the germline gene, which may be a read error. V gene TRBV5-1 combines with J gene TRBJ1-2, with 10 bases aligning to TRBD1. Germline V CDR1 and CDR2: SGHRS, YFSETQ. The length of the CDR3 is 15 residues. DNA for the CDR3: TGCGCCAGCCCCGGGACAGGGGTTGGAGACTATGGCCACACCTTC. Amino acids: CASPGTGVGDYGHTF. Based on the CDR3 plus reference TRBV5-1 and TRBJ1-2, the full variable domain is KAGVTQTPRYLIKTRGQQVTLSCSPISGHRSVSWYQQTPGQGLQFLFEYFSETQRNKGNFPGRFSGRQFSNSRSEMNVSTLELGDSALYLCASPGTGVGDYGHTFGSGTRLTVV.

The CDR3 protein is CASSEFGTPWAEQYF. The CDR3 DNA sequence: TGTGCCAGCAGTGAATTCGGGACTCCATGGGCCGAGCAGTACTTC. The chain is built from TRBV25-1 and TRBJ2-7, with D tentatively TRBD2 (6 bases). The CDR3 runs 15 residues. The V and J ends lost 1 base and 6 bases respectively, with 16 bases between them. Germline CDR1 is MGHDK and CDR2 is SYGVNS.

The gene calls are TRBV6-5 and TRBJ1-1; weak D call: TRBD1 (5 bases). Germline V gene lookup returns CDR1 MNHEY and CDR2 SVGAGI. The CDR3 has 13 amino acids. Deletions cut 7 bases from V and 0 bases from J, with 9 bases between. The CDR3 DNA is TGTGCCAGCAACGCGGACATGAACACTGAAGCTTTCTTT. Translating it yields CASNADMNTEAFF.

V gene TRBV18 combines with J gene TRBJ1-1; no reliable D call. CDR1 and CDR2 from the germline V gene are KGHSH and LQKENI. V gave up 1 base and J gave up 3 bases, with 9 bases separating them. CDR3 length equals 14 residues. The CDR3 loop reads CASSPLHPYTEAFF. For the CDR3, the DNA is TGTGCCAGCTCACCACTCCATCCCTACACTGAAGCTTTCTTT.

This chain links TRBV4-1 with TRBJ1-4; TRBD1 matches 7 bases. In germline, CDR1 is MGHRA, CDR2 YSYEKL. V lost 3 bases, J lost 4 bases, and 8 bases stayed unmatched. There are 16 residues in the CDR3. This chain's CDR3 is CASSHPPGGSNEKLFF. In DNA form, the CDR3 reads TGCGCCAGCAGCCACCCCCCAGGGGGGAGTAATGAAAAACTGTTTTTT.

The CDR3 here is CASSQRRGGYSETQYF. As DNA, the CDR3 is TGCGCCAGCAGCCAGAGACGGGGGGGGTATTCGGAGACCCAGTACTTC. This sequence joins TRBV4-3 and TRBJ2-5; 8 nucleotides line up with TRBD2. J lost 5 bases, V lost 3 bases, and 11 bases had no gene match. This CDR3 spans 16 amino acids. Germline-derived CDR1 and CDR2 are LGHNA and YSLEER.